This record covers a single TCR beta chain. Its antigen is unidentified. Between the trimmed V and J ends, which lost 0 bases and 10 bases, there was a span of 12 bases. In germline, CDR1 is SGHAT, CDR2 FQNNGV. This CDR3 has 13 residues. The data stem from a study of identical twins. Study-level points and caveats: Modelling approaches yielded underestimates of out-of-frame TCR alpha sharing between monozygotic twins. For out-of-frame beta sequences, excess twin sharing was weaker. Shared out-of-frame alpha sequences (those common to twins) showed excess low generation probability.

One entry per CDR3 protein, called by TCRdb with MiXCR from the 5' RACE reads. The data hold under 450,000 distinct CDR3 sequences, with about 18% observed a single time. The sequence was collected from a man aged 50-60 years in good health. Sequencing was done on a sample of naive T cells sorted from blood. The chain links TRBV11-2 to TRBJ1-1; D unclear. The CDR3, as DNA: TGTGCCAGCAGCTTAGATCTTAGGTCTGGAGCTTTCTTT. Amino acid sequence: CASSLDLRSGAFF. Full variable domain (rest looked up from reference TRBV11-2 and TRBJ1-1): EAGVAQSPRYKIIEKRQSVAFWCNPISGHATLYWYQQILGQGPKLLIQFQNNGVVDDSQLPKDRFSAERLKGVDSTLKIQPAKLEDSAVYLCASSLDLRSGAFFGQGTRLTVV.